The 3 T cell receptor beta chains below were found in one sample sequenced in a study of cytomegalovirus exposure and HLA in healthy donors. The PCR ran on 60 Vbeta and 13 Jbeta primers. Generated by immunoSEQ multiplex PCR, the TCRdb table keeps only in-frame clones and is missing some. The data hold over 55,000 clones, with around 85% observed a single time. Material: PBMCs. These receptors came from a man aged 40-49 years in good health and CMV-seronegative.

The chain links TRBV4-3 to TRBJ1-2, with D possibly matching TRBD1 (5 bases). There are 15 residues in the CDR3. Trimming removed 0 bases at V and 7 bases at J, with 15 bases between. From germline, CDR1 is LGHNA and CDR2 YSLEER. In nucleotides, the CDR3 is TGCGCCAGCAGCCAAGATAGGGGCAGCCAGTTTGGCTACACCTTC. This encodes CASSQDRGSQFGYTF.

The rearrangement uses TRBV5-6 and TRBJ1-3, with D perhaps matching TRBD1 (5 bases). Trimming pared 3 bases from V and 4 bases from J, leaving 17 bases between. Germline-derived CDR1 and CDR2 are SGHDT and YYEEEE. CDR3 length: 16 amino acids. CDR3 loop: CASSSSGLRGGNTIYF. Here the CDR3 DNA reads TGTGCCAGCAGCTCCTCGGGACTGCGGGGGGGAAACACCATATATTTT.

The genes are TRBV7-2 and TRBJ2-3; 8 bases align to TRBD1. V shed 5 bases, J shed 5 bases, and the junction held 3 bases outside the gene matches. This CDR3 is 13 amino acids long. The germline gives CDR1 SGHTA, CDR2 FQGNSA. For the CDR3, the DNA is TGTGCCAGCAGCGTCGACAGGGGAGATACGCAGTATTTT. It is translated as CASSVDRGDTQYF.